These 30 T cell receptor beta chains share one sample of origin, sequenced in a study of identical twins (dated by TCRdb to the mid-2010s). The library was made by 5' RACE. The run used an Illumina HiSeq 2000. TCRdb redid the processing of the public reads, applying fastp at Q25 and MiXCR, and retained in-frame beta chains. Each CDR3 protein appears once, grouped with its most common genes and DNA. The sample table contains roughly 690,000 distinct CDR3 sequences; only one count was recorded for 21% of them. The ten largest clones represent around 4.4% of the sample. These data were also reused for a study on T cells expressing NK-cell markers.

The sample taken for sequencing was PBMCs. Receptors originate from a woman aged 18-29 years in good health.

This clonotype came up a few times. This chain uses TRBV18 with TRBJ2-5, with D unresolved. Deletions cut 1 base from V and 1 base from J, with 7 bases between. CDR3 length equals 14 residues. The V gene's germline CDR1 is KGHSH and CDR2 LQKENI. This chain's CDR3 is CASSPQTAQETQYF. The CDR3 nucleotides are TGTGCCAGCTCACCACAGACTGCCCAAGAGACCCAGTACTTC. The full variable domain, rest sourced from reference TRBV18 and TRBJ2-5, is NAGVMQNPRHLVRRRGQEARLRCSPMKGHSHVYWYRQLPEEGLKFMVYLQKENIIDESGMPKERFSAEFPKEGPSILRIQQVVRGDSAAYFCASSPQTAQETQYFGPGTRLLVL.

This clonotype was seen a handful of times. CDR3 residues: CSVRTGTENQPQHF. CDR3 nucleotides: TGCAGTGTTCGTACCGGGACCGAGAATCAGCCCCAGCATTTT. J is TRBJ1-5 and V is TRBV20-1, with D tentatively TRBD1 (5 bases). Trimming pared 7 bases from V and 4 bases from J, leaving 17 bases between. Germline V gene sequence: CDR1 DFQATT, CDR2 SNEGSKA (reference sequence). This CDR3 is built from 14 residues.

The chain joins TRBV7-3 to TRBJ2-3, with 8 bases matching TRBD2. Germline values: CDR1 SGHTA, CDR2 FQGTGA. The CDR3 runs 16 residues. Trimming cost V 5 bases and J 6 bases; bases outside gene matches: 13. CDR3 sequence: CASSPRAGGAFDTQYF. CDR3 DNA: TGTGCCAGCAGCCCCAGGGCGGGGGGCGCCTTTGATACGCAGTATTTT.

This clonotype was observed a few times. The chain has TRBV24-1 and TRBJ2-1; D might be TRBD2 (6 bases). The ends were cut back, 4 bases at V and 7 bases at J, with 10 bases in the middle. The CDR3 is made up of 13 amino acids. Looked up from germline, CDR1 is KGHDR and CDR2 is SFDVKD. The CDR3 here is CATSDGSQNEQFF. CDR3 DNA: TGTGCCACCAGTGACGGGAGCCAAAATGAGCAGTTCTTC.

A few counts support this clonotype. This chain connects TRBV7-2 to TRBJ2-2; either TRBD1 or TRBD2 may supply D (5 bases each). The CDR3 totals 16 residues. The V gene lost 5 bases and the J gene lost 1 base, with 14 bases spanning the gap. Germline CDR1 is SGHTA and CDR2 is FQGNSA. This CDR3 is CASSLVGTGNTGELFF. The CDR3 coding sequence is TGTGCCAGCAGCCTAGTCGGGACGGGGAACACCGGGGAGCTGTTTTTT.

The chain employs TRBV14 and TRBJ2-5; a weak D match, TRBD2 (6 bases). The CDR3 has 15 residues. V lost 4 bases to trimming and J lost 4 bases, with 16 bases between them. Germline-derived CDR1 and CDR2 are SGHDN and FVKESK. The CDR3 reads CASSRIKTGVETQYF. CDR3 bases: TGTGCCAGCAGCCGGATTAAGACGGGGGTAGAGACCCAGTACTTC.

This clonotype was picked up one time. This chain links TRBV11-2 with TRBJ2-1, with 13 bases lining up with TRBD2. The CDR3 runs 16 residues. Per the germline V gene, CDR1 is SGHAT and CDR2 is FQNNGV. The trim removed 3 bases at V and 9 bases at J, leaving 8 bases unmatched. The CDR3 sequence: CASSFHRTSGSSEQFF. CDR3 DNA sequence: TGTGCCAGCAGCTTTCACCGGACTAGCGGGAGCAGTGAGCAGTTCTTC.

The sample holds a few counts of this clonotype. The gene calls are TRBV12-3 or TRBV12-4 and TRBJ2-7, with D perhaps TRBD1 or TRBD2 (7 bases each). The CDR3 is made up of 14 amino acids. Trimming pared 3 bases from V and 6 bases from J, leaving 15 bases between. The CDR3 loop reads CASSLGGGPREQYF. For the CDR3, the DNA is TGTGCCAGCAGTTTGGGAGGGGGCCCACGCGAGCAGTACTTC.

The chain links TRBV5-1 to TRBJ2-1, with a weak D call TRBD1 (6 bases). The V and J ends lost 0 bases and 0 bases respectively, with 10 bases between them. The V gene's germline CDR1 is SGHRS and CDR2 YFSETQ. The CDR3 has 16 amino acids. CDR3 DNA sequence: TGCGCCAGCAGCTTGGATAGGGGGAGCTCCTACAATGAGCAGTTCTTC. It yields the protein CASSLDRGSSYNEQFF.

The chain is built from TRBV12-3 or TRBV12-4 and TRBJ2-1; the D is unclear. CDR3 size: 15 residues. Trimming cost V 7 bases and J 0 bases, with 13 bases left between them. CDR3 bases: TGTGCCAGCAACCGCGCCCCATCCTCCTACAATGAGCAGTTCTTC. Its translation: CASNRAPSSYNEQFF.

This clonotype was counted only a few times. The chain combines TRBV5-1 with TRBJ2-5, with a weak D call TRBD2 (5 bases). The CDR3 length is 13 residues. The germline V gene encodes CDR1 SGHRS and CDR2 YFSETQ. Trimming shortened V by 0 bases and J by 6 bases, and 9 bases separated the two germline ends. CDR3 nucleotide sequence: TGCGCCAGCAGCTTGGGGCCGGGGAAGACCCAGTACTTC. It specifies CASSLGPGKTQYF.

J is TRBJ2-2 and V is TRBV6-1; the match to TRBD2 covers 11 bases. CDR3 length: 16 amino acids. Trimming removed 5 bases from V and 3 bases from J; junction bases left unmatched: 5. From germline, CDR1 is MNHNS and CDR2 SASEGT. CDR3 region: CASSHGTSGYTGELFF. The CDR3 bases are TGTGCCAGCAGTCATGGGACTAGCGGCTACACCGGGGAGCTGTTTTTT.

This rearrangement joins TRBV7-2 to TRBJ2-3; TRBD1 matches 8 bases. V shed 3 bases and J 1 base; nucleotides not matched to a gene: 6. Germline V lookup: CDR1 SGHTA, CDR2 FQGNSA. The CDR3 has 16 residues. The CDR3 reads CASSFIQTGGTDTQYF. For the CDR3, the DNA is TGTGCCAGCAGCTTTATCCAGACAGGGGGCACAGATACGCAGTATTTT.

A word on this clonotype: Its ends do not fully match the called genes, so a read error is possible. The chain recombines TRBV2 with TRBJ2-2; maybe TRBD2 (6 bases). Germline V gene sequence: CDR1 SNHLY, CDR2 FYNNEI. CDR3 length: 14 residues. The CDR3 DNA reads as TGTGCCAGCAGTATAGCGGCGAACACCGGGAAGCTGTTTTTT. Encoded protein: CASSIAANTGKLFF.

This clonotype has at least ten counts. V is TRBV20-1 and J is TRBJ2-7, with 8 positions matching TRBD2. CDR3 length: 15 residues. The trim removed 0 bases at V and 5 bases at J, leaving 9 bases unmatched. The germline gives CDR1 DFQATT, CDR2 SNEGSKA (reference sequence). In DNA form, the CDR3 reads TGCAGTGCTAGAGATGGGCTAGCGGGCGATCACGAGCAGTACTTC. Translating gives CSARDGLAGDHEQYF.

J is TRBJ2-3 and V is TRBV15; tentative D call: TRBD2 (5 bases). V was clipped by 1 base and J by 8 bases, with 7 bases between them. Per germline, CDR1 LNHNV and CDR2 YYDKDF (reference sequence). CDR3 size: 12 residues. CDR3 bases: TGTGCCACCAGCAGAGTGGCGGGTACGCAGTATTTT. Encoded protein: CATSRVAGTQYF.

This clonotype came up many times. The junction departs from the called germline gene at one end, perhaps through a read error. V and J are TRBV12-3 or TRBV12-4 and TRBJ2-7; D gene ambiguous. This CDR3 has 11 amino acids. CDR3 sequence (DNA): TGCGCCAGCAGCTTGGGTGAGGAGCAGTACTTC. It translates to CASSLGEEQYF.

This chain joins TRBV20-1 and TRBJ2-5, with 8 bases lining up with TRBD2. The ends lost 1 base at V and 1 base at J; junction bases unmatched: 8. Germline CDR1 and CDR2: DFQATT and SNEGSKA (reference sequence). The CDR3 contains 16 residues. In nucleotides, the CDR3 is TGCAGTGCTAGAGGATCCGTCGGGGGGGCCCAAGAGACCCAGTACTTC. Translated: CSARGSVGGAQETQYF.

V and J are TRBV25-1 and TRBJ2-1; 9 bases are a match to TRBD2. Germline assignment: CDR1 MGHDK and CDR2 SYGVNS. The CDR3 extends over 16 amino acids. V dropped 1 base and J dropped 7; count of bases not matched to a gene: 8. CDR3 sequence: CASSESVAGESNEQFF. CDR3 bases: TGTGCCAGCAGTGAATCCGTAGCGGGAGAATCGAATGAGCAGTTCTTC.

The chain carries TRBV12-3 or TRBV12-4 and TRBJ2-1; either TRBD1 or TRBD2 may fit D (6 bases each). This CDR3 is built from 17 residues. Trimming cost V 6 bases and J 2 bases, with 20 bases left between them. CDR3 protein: CASSPLLGGDTYNEQFF. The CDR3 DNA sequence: TGTGCCAGCAGCCCTCTTCTGGGCGGGGACACCTACAATGAGCAGTTCTTC.

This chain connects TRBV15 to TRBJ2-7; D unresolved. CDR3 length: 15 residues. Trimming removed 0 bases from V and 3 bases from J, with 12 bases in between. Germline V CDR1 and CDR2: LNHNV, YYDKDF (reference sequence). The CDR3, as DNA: TGTGCCACCAGCAGAGATCTATTTGGCAACTACGAGCAGTACTTC. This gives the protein CATSRDLFGNYEQYF.

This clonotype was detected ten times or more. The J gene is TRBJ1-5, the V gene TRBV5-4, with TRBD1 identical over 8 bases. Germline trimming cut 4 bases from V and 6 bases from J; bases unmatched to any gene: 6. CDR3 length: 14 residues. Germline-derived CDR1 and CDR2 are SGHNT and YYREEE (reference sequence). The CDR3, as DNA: TGTGCCAGCAGCATTCAGGGGGCAGGTCAGCCCCAGCATTTT. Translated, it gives CASSIQGAGQPQHF.

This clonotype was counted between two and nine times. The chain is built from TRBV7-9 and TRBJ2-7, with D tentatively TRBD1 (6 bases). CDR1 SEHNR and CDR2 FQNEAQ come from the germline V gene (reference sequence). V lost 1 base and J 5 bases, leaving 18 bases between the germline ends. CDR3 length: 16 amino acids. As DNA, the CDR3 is TGTGCCAGCAGCTTAGTAGGCGGACAGAGGAATGACGAGCAGTACTTC. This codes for CASSLVGGQRNDEQYF. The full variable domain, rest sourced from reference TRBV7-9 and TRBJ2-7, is DTGVSQNPRHKITKRGQNVTFRCDPISEHNRLYWYRQTLGQGPEFLTYFQNEAQLEKSRLLSDRFSAERPKGSFSTLEIQRTEQGDSAMYLCASSLVGGQRNDEQYFGPGTRLTVT.

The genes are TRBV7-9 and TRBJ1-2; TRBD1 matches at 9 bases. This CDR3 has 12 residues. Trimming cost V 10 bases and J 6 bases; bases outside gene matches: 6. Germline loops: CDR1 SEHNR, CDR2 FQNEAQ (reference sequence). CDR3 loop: CATRRTGDGYTF. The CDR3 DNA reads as TGTGCCACTCGTCGGACAGGGGATGGCTACACCTTC.

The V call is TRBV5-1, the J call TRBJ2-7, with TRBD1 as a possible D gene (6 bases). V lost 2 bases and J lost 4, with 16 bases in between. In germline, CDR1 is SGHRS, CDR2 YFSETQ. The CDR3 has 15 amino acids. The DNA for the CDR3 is TGCGCCAGCAGCTTCCGGGGACATCAAGATTACGAGCAGTACTTC. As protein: CASSFRGHQDYEQYF.

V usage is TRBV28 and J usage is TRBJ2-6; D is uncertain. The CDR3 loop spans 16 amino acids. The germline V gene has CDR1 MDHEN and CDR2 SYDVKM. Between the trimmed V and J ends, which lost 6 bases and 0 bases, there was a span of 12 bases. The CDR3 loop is CASRRLYSSGANVLTF. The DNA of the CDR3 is TGTGCCAGCAGACGACTTTATAGCTCTGGGGCCAACGTCCTGACTTTC.

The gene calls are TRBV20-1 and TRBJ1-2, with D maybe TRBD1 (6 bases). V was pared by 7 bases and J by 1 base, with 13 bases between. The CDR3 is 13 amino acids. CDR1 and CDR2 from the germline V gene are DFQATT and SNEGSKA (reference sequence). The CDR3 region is CSVPDRYNYGYTF. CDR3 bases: TGCAGTGTTCCGGACAGATATAACTATGGCTACACCTTC.

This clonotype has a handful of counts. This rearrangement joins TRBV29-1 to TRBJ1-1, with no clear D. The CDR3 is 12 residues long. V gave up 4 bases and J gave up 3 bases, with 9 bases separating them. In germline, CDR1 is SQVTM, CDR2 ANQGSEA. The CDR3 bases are TGCAGCGTTGGAGGACCTGACACTGAAGCTTTCTTT. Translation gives CSVGGPDTEAFF.

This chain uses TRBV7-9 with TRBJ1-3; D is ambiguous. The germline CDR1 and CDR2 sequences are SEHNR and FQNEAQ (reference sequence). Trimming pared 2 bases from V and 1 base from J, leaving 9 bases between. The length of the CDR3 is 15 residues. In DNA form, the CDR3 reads TGTGCCAGCAGCTTATGGAGGGATTCTGGAAACACCATATATTTT. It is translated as CASSLWRDSGNTIYF.

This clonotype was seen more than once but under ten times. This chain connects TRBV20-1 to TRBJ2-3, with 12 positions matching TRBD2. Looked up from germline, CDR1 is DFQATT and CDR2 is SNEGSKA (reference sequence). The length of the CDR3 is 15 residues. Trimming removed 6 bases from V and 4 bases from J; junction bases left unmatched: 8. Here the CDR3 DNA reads TGCAGTGCACAGGGACTAGCGGGTTCGGCAGATACGCAGTATTTT. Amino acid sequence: CSAQGLAGSADTQYF.